This TCR delta chain was sequenced in a study of gamma-delta T cells after stem cell transplantation. TCRdb redid the clone calls on the RT-PCR reads with CATT. The sample carries thousands of delta-chain clones, roughly 15% recorded once. This CDR3 is 18 amino acids long. The V and J ends lost 3 bases and 3 bases respectively, with 23 bases between them. Germline assignment: CDR1 TSWWSYY and CDR2 QGS. Material: gamma-delta T cells. The chain employs TRDV1 and TRDJ1; TRDD3 might be the D (5 bases). The clonotype was recovered from a human donor. It is not recorded whose cells these are; they may come from a transplant donor. The CDR3 is CALGEILRGWGNADKLIF. CDR3 DNA: TGTGCTCTTGGGGAGATTCTACGAGGGTGGGGTAATGCCGATAAACTCATCTTT.